Each of the 29 T cell receptor beta chains below was sequenced from the same sample in a study of naive and memory T cell subsets. Both TRBC1 and TRBC2 were covered by a beta constant-region primer of two equimolar oligonucleotides. Nested alpha and beta constant-region primers with the SP2 primer drove four PCR rounds on ligated cDNA. TCRdb re-called the UMI-ligation and nested PCR reads with MiXCR, one entry per CDR3 protein. This repertoire shows around 130,000 distinct CDR3 sequences, 30% to 45% found once; its top ten account for approximately 0.88%. The sequenced sample was central memory CD4+ T cells from blood. The receptors were sampled from a human donor in good health.

At least ten counts were recorded for this clonotype. The rearrangement links TRBV28 to TRBJ2-3; tentative D call: TRBD2 (6 bases). Looked up from germline, CDR1 is MDHEN and CDR2 is SYDVKM. CDR3 length: 15 amino acids. The V gene lost 5 bases and the J gene lost 3 bases, with 15 bases spanning the gap. CDR3 residues: CASSRSGPGTDTQYF. Written as DNA, the CDR3 is TGTGCCAGCAGTCGTAGCGGACCGGGAACAGATACGCAGTATTTT. Supplemented by reference TRBV28 and TRBJ2-3, the full variable domain reads DVKVTQSSRYLVKRTGEKVFLECVQDMDHENMFWYRQDPGLGLRLIYFSYDVKMKEKGDIPEGYSVSREKKERFSLILESASTNQTSMYLCASSRSGPGTDTQYFGPGTRLTVL.

V is TRBV4-1 and J is TRBJ2-5, with D tentatively TRBD1 or TRBD2 (6 bases each). Trimming removed 1 base from V and 7 bases from J, with 13 bases in between. The germline CDR1 and CDR2 sequences are MGHRA and YSYEKL. CDR3 length: 14 residues. The CDR3 loop reads CASSQGGAMGTQYF. The CDR3 DNA follows: TGCGCCAGCAGCCAAGGGGGGGCCATGGGGACCCAGTACTTC.

The rearrangement uses TRBV20-1 and TRBJ1-2, with 8 nucleotides matching TRBD1. This CDR3 has 17 amino acids. Germline V gives CDR1 DFQATT, CDR2 SNEGSKA (reference sequence). The V and J ends lost 4 bases and 6 bases, in that order; junction bases with no gene match: 19. DNA for the CDR3: TGCAGTGCTATCCAATTGGGTCCTCTGACAGGGGTGGATGGCTACACCTTC. Translated, it gives CSAIQLGPLTGVDGYTF.

The chain recombines TRBV6-6 with TRBJ2-1, with TRBD2 matching over 7 bases. The CDR3 length is 15 residues. Germline V gene data show CDR1 as MNHNY and CDR2 as SVGAGI (reference sequence). V was clipped by 5 bases and J by 5 bases; unmatched bases: 9. The CDR3 loop reads CASSPSSGGNNEQFF. In DNA form, the CDR3 reads TGTGCCAGCAGTCCGTCTAGCGGAGGCAACAATGAGCAGTTCTTC.

The chain links TRBV18 to TRBJ2-7; TRBD1 matches at 11 bases. Germline loops: CDR1 KGHSH, CDR2 LQKENI. CDR3 length equals 14 residues. V lost 3 bases to trimming and J lost 7 bases; unmatched junction nucleotides: 5. The CDR3 DNA is TGTGCCAGCTCACCCGGACAGGGGGCGGGGGAGCAGTACTTC. Its translation: CASSPGQGAGEQYF. Using reference TRBV18 and TRBJ2-7 for the parts outside the CDR3, the full variable domain is NAGVMQNPRHLVRRRGQEARLRCSPMKGHSHVYWYRQLPEEGLKFMVYLQKENIIDESGMPKERFSAEFPKEGPSILRIQQVVRGDSAAYFCASSPGQGAGEQYFGPGTRLTVT.

The chain combines TRBV19 with TRBJ2-3; D is possibly TRBD2 (5 bases). V gave up 3 bases and J gave up 1 base, with 11 bases separating them. Looked up from germline, CDR1 is LNHDA and CDR2 is SQIVND (reference sequence). The length of the CDR3 is 15 residues. The CDR3 loop is CASSIMAAGTDTQYF. CDR3 DNA sequence: TGTGCCAGTAGTATCATGGCAGCGGGCACAGATACGCAGTATTTT.

This chain uses TRBV28 with TRBJ2-7, with 10 nucleotides matching TRBD2. Germline loops: CDR1 MDHEN, CDR2 SYDVKM. Germline trimming cut 5 bases from V and 1 base from J; bases unmatched to any gene: 8. The CDR3 runs to 16 residues. CDR3 amino acids: CASSPLGLAASYEQYF. DNA of the CDR3: TGTGCCAGCAGTCCCCTAGGACTAGCGGCGTCCTACGAGCAGTACTTC.

The chain has TRBV5-1 and TRBJ1-2; TRBD1 matches 8 bases. J gave up 2 bases and V 6 bases, and 3 bases lay outside the gene matches. CDR3 size: 13 residues. Germline CDR1 reads SGHRS; CDR2 reads YFSETQ. The CDR3 loop is CASTAGGNYGYTF. In DNA form, the CDR3 reads TGCGCCAGCACGGCAGGGGGCAACTATGGCTACACCTTC. Full variable domain (missing parts from reference TRBV5-1 and TRBJ1-2): KAGVTQTPRYLIKTRGQQVTLSCSPISGHRSVSWYQQTPGQGLQFLFEYFSETQRNKGNFPGRFSGRQFSNSRSEMNVSTLELGDSALYLCASTAGGNYGYTFGSGTRLTVV.

The gene calls are TRBV28 and TRBJ2-4; 15 bases are shared with TRBD2. CDR1 MDHEN and CDR2 SYDVKM come from the germline V gene. The CDR3 covers 18 residues. Trimming took 8 bases from V and 3 from J; bases not matched to a gene: 11. The CDR3 sequence: CASLSGLAGGRVKNIQYF. The CDR3 nucleotides are TGTGCCAGCCTCTCGGGACTAGCGGGAGGCAGGGTCAAAAACATTCAGTACTTC.

This clonotype was recorded a few times. The CDR3: CASSPGGGAYEQYF. DNA of the CDR3: TGTGCCAGCAGCCCCGGTGGAGGCGCCTACGAGCAGTACTTC. The chain has TRBV3-1 and TRBJ2-7; TRBD2 might be the D (5 bases). CDR3 length: 14 amino acids. Germline V gene sequence: CDR1 LGHDT, CDR2 YNNKEL (reference sequence). The V end lost 4 bases, the J end lost 2 bases, and 12 bases lay between the germline ends.

The chain links TRBV2 to TRBJ2-1, with TRBD1 matching 9 bases. V trimming: 4 bases; J trimming: 4 bases; junction bases outside the gene matches: 5. The CDR3 is 15 amino acids. CDR1 and CDR2 (germline): SNHLY, FYNNEI. The CDR3 DNA sequence: TGTGCCAGCAGTGCCCGACAGGGGGTGTACAATGAGCAGTTCTTC. As protein: CASSARQGVYNEQFF.

The chain recombines TRBV28 with TRBJ1-3, with D possibly TRBD1 on 6 matching bases. Trimming took 6 bases from V and 0 from J, leaving 21 bases between them. Germline assignment: CDR1 MDHEN and CDR2 SYDVKM. The CDR3 contains 18 residues. The CDR3 nucleotides read TGTGCCAGCAGAACAGGGCTTTCACGCTTAGGCTCTGGAAACACCATATATTTT. Translation: CASRTGLSRLGSGNTIYF.

This clonotype occurred a few times. The rearrangement uses TRBV5-1 and TRBJ2-6; TRBD1 might be the D (6 bases). The CDR3 covers 18 residues. V gave up 4 bases and J gave up 0 bases, with 17 bases separating them. Germline lookup yields CDR1 SGHRS and CDR2 YFSETQ. The CDR3 region is CASSPAQGRSSGANVLTF. CDR3 nucleotides: TGCGCCAGCAGCCCAGCGCAGGGGCGTAGCTCTGGGGCCAACGTCCTGACTTTC.

Here the CDR3 DNA reads TGTGCCAGCAGGGGGACTAGCGGGAGGGCTGGTGAGCAGTTCTTC. Protein sequence: CASRGTSGRAGEQFF. V and J are TRBV28 and TRBJ2-1; 16 positions match TRBD2. The germline V gene has CDR1 MDHEN and CDR2 SYDVKM. Germline trimming cut 6 bases from V and 9 bases from J; bases unmatched to any gene: 5. The CDR3 loop spans 15 amino acids.

The rearrangement links TRBV6-1 to TRBJ2-1; unclear D gene. Trimming cost V 3 bases and J 0 bases, with 15 bases left between them. The CDR3 consists of 17 residues. Germline-derived CDR1 and CDR2 are MNHNS and SASEGT. For the CDR3, the DNA is TGTGCCAGCAGTGATCCCGCCCCCCGGAGCTCCTACAATGAGCAGTTCTTC. It translates to CASSDPAPRSSYNEQFF.

V is TRBV27 and J is TRBJ2-5, with D unclear. The CDR3 is 15 residues long. The germline CDR1 and CDR2 sequences are MNHEY and SMNVEV (reference sequence). V lost 2 bases and J lost 4, with 14 bases in between. CDR3 loop: CASSLRQTTLETQYF. In DNA form, the CDR3 reads TGTGCCAGCAGTTTAAGGCAGACCACATTAGAGACCCAGTACTTC.

As regards this clonotype: This may be a read error, as it is one base from a much larger clone. The chain links TRBV9 to TRBJ2-1; the match to TRBD1 covers 9 bases. The CDR3 is 16 amino acids. In germline, CDR1 is SGDLS, CDR2 YYNGEE. V gave up 4 bases and J gave up 9 bases; unmatched junction bases: 14. CDR3 DNA sequence: TGTGCCAGCAGCATATCGACCGGGACAGGGATCAGTGAGCAGTTCTTC. Encoded protein: CASSISTGTGISEQFF.

V and J are TRBV9 and TRBJ2-2, with D possibly matching TRBD2 (5 bases). Germline V gene lookup returns CDR1 SGDLS and CDR2 YYNGEE. This CDR3 region has 15 residues. Between the trimmed V and J ends, which lost 4 bases and 0 bases, there was a span of 10 bases. CDR3 sequence reads: CASSRGLTNTGELFF. The CDR3 bases are TGTGCCAGCAGCCGCGGGCTCACGAACACCGGGGAGCTGTTTTTT.

The chain has TRBV3-1 and TRBJ2-1, with 9 bases that match TRBD2. CDR1 and CDR2 (germline): LGHDT, YNNKEL (reference sequence). V lost 2 bases to trimming and J lost 9 bases; unmatched junction nucleotides: 2. The CDR3 covers 13 residues. The CDR3 coding sequence is TGTGCCAGCAGCCAAACACTAGCGGGTGAGCAGTTCTTC. It is translated as CASSQTLAGEQFF.

This clonotype was seen a few times. The V call is TRBV7-2, the J call TRBJ2-5, with a possible D match to TRBD2 (6 bases). Germline assignment: CDR1 SGHTA and CDR2 FQGNSA. This CDR3 comprises 16 residues. V was shortened by 2 bases and J by 1 base, with 14 bases between the two germline ends. CDR3 nucleotide sequence: TGTGCCAGCAGCTTATTGGTGGGGACTTCCCAAGAGACCCAGTACTTC. It specifies CASSLLVGTSQETQYF.

This sequence joins TRBV5-6 and TRBJ2-1, with 15 bases matching TRBD2. Germline V gene lookup returns CDR1 SGHDT and CDR2 YYEEEE. V shed 4 bases and J 4 bases; nucleotides not matched to a gene: 15. There are 20 residues in the CDR3. This CDR3 is CASSELIGLAGGRMYNEQFF. The CDR3 nucleotides read TGTGCCAGCAGCGAGCTCATTGGACTAGCGGGAGGGAGGATGTACAATGAGCAGTTCTTC.

The CDR3 nucleotides read TGCGCCAGCAGCTTCTCACAGGGGGCAACTGAAGCTTTCTTT. Its translation: CASSFSQGATEAFF. The genes are TRBV5-1 and TRBJ1-1; 9 positions match TRBD1. This CDR3 region has 14 residues. V lost 2 bases, J lost 5 bases, and 4 bases stayed unmatched. The germline V gene has CDR1 SGHRS and CDR2 YFSETQ.

The chain links TRBV15 to TRBJ2-1, with D unclear. Trimming left V 5 bases short and J 1 base short, with 6 bases between. The CDR3 extends over 13 amino acids. Germline V gives CDR1 LNHNV, CDR2 YYDKDF (reference sequence). The CDR3 DNA reads as TGTGCCACCAGCCGAGGATCCTACAATGAGCAGTTCTTC. As protein: CATSRGSYNEQFF.

This clonotype was counted only a few times. The J gene is TRBJ2-5, the V gene TRBV28; 10 bases are a match to TRBD1. This CDR3 spans 15 amino acids. Germline V gene sequence: CDR1 MDHEN, CDR2 SYDVKM. The V gene end was trimmed by 5 bases and the J gene end by 1 base; junction bases not matched to a gene: 4. CDR3 sequence (DNA): TGTGCCAGCAGTCAGGACAGGGGGTTCCAAGAGACCCAGTACTTC. Protein: CASSQDRGFQETQYF.

CDR3 coding DNA: TGCGCCAGCGATTTAGGAGGGGGGAGCAATCAGCCCCAGCATTTT. This codes for CASDLGGGSNQPQHF. V gene TRBV4-3 combines with J gene TRBJ1-5; a weak D match, TRBD1 (6 bases). Deletions cut 8 bases from V and 1 base from J, with 15 bases between. The CDR3 has 15 residues. Germline CDR1 LGHNA, CDR2 YSLEER.

As for this clonotype: A junction end diverges from the germline sequence, so it may reflect a read error. The chain recombines TRBV7-2 with TRBJ2-3, with TRBD1 matching 7 bases. This CDR3 contains 13 residues. In germline, CDR1 is SGHTA, CDR2 FQGNSA. Here the CDR3 DNA reads TGTGCCAGCAGGCAGACAGGGCCAGATACGCTGTATTTT. This gives the protein CASRQTGPDTLYF.

This clonotype was counted only a few times. The chain has TRBV9 and TRBJ2-1, with TRBD2 matching over 8 bases. The CDR3 has 17 residues. Trimming removed 0 bases from V and 7 bases from J; junction bases left unmatched: 12. Germline V gene data show CDR1 as SGDLS and CDR2 as YYNGEE. CDR3 residues: CASSVDQGSGIKNEQFF. The CDR3 DNA is TGTGCCAGCAGCGTAGATCAGGGTAGCGGGATAAAAAATGAGCAGTTCTTC.

This clonotype showed up just once. V gene TRBV18 combines with J gene TRBJ1-4, with D perhaps TRBD1 (5 bases). This CDR3 comprises 14 residues. CDR1 is KGHSH, CDR2 LQKENI, per germline. Trimming removed 5 bases from V and 6 bases from J, with 13 bases in between. The chain's CDR3 is CASSKTADYEKLFF. In DNA, the CDR3 is TGTGCCAGCTCAAAGACAGCAGATTATGAAAAACTGTTTTTT. The full variable domain, in which reference TRBV18 and TRBJ1-4 provide the parts outside the CDR3, is NAGVMQNPRHLVRRRGQEARLRCSPMKGHSHVYWYRQLPEEGLKFMVYLQKENIIDESGMPKERFSAEFPKEGPSILRIQQVVRGDSAAYFCASSKTADYEKLFFGSGTQLSVL.

This chain joins TRBV7-2 and TRBJ2-7, with D perhaps being TRBD1 or TRBD2 (6 bases each). Per germline, CDR1 SGHTA and CDR2 FQGNSA. V dropped 4 bases and J dropped 1 base, with 20 bases sitting between them. The CDR3 is 17 residues long. The CDR3 is CASSYVARDTSSYEQYF. In DNA, the CDR3 is TGTGCCAGCAGCTACGTCGCGCGGGACACTAGTTCCTACGAGCAGTACTTC. The full variable domain, rest sourced from reference TRBV7-2 and TRBJ2-7, is GAGVSQSPSNKVTEKGKDVELRCDPISGHTALYWYRQSLGQGLEFLIYFQGNSAPDKSGLPSDRFSAERTGGSVSTLTIQRTQQEDSAVYLCASSYVARDTSSYEQYFGPGTRLTVT.